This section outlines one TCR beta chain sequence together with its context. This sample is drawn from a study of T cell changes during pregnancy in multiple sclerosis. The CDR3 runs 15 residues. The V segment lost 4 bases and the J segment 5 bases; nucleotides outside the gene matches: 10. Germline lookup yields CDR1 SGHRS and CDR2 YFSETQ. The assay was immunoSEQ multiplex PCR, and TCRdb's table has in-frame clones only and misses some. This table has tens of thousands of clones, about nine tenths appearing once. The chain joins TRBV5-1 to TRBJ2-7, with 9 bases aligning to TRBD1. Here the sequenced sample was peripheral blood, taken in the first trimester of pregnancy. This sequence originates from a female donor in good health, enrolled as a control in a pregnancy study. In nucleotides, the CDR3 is TGCGCCAGCAGCAAGGGACAGGGTTTGGGAAACGAGCAGTACTTC. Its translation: CASSKGQGLGNEQYF. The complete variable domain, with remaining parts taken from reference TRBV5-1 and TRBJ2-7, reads KAGVTQTPRYLIKTRGQQVTLSCSPISGHRSVSWYQQTPGQGLQFLFEYFSETQRNKGNFPGRFSGRQFSNSRSEMNVSTLELGDSALYLCASSKGQGLGNEQYFGPGTRLTVT.